This TCR beta chain stems from a study of blood T cell repertoires in COVID-19. Residents of approximately 25 US areas, aged about 18 to 95 years, made up the participants. Membership in each cohort depended on participant-reported clinical history. TCRdb's table, derived via immunoSEQ multiplex PCR, lists solely in-frame clones and lacks some. The sample yields over 400,000 clones, less than 90% seen once. V shed 5 bases and J 6 bases; nucleotides not matched to a gene: 10. The germline V gene has CDR1 SGHVS and CDR2 FQNEAQ. This CDR3 contains 16 residues. This chain joins TRBV7-8 and TRBJ1-5; 10 bases are shared with TRBD1. The sequenced material came from PBMCs or T cells enriched from blood (not recorded which). The receptor was isolated from a woman aged 55 to 70 who had recovered from COVID-19. The CDR3 DNA reads TGTGCCAGCAGCCGGCCGGGACAGGGGTGGACTCAGCCCCAGCATTTT. Translated, it gives CASSRPGQGWTQPQHF.